Listed below are T cell receptor beta chains from one sample, sequenced in a study of shared clonotypes between healthy human individuals. Libraries were prepared by immunoSEQ multiplex PCR; TCRdb keeps only in-frame clonotypes and omits some of them. The sample yields about 230,000 clones, under 80% seen once. Sequencing was carried out using memory CD4+ T cells sorted from blood. The receptors originated from a man aged 30 to 39 in good health. The CDR3 runs from the conserved cysteine through the conserved F or W. The D gene is left open where the match is weak. Only part of the rows carry a size: once, few, many, or a class if the clone is expanded.

CASSVSVPGLAGGPLLEQYF TGTGCCAGCAGCGTATCCGTCCCGGGACTAGCGGGAGGGCCCTTACTAGAGCAGTACTTC once TRBJ2-7 TRBD2 TRBV9
CASSLYRGQTYNEQFF TGTGCCAGCAGCTTATATCGGGGGCAGACCTACAATGAGCAGTTCTTC NA TRBJ2-1 NA TRBV7-2
CASSSPGRLEF TGTGCCAGCAGCTCTCCGGGACGGTTAGAGTTC once TRBJ2-7 NA TRBV11-2
CAVRGGVYEQYF TGTGCCGTCAGGGGGGGAGTCTACGAGCAGTACTTC NA TRBJ2-7 NA TRBV28
CASSLAPTQFF TGTGCCAGCAGCTTAGCCCCCACACAGTTCTTC NA TRBJ2-1 NA TRBV7-9
CASSSSRWGRPDTQYF TGTGCCAGCAGTTCCTCTAGGTGGGGGCGCCCAGATACGCAGTATTTT NA TRBJ2-3 NA TRBV28
CATRGGETQYF TGTGCCACCCGGGGGGGGGAGACCCAGTACTTC few TRBJ2-5 TRBD2 TRBV19
CASSLGQNGYTF TGCGCCAGCAGCTTGGGTCAGAACGGCTACACCTTC NA TRBJ1-2 NA TRBV5-1
CASTGDSYEQYF TGTGCCAGCACCGGGGATTCTTACGAGCAGTACTTC few TRBJ2-7 NA TRBV2
CASSPATPGNEQYF TGTGCCAGCAGCCCCGCAACCCCAGGGAACGAGCAGTACTTC once TRBJ2-7 NA TRBV14
CASSLGLSATTDTQYF TGTGCCAGCAGCTTGGGGCTTTCGGCTACCACAGATACGCAGTATTTT NA TRBJ2-3 NA TRBV5-8
CASSRGTGPFHF TGTGCCAGCAGTCGAGGGACAGGCCCCTTTCACTTC NA TRBJ1-2 TRBD1 TRBV28
CASSLGLGVGETQYF TGTGCCAGCAGTTTAGGTCTGGGGGTGGGGGAGACCCAGTACTTC NA TRBJ2-5 NA TRBV28
CASSLPQQPQHF TGTGCCAGCAGTCTCCCCCAGCAGCCCCAGCATTTT NA TRBJ1-5 NA TRBV28
CATSRDLGDGYTF TGTGCCACCAGCAGAGATCTAGGGGATGGCTACACCTTC NA TRBJ1-2 NA TRBV15
CASSLHGTVSYEQYF TGTGCCAGCAGCTTACACGGGACTGTTTCCTACGAGCAGTACTTC NA TRBJ2-7 NA TRBV7-9
CASSSGAGVGPYEQYF TGTGCCAGCAGCTCGGGAGCCGGGGTCGGCCCCTACGAGCAGTACTTC NA TRBJ2-7 NA TRBV5-4
CASSRRELDTQYF TGTGCCAGCAGCCGTCGGGAGTTAGATACGCAGTATTTT many TRBJ2-3 NA TRBV6-5
CASSIRLSTDTQYF TGTGCCAGTAGTATCCGATTGTCCACAGATACGCAGTATTTT NA TRBJ2-3 NA TRBV19
CASSLEGLTDTQYF TGTGCCAGCAGCTTAGAGGGACTTACAGATACGCAGTATTTT NA TRBJ2-3 NA TRBV7-7
CASSEIPPGRVGEKLFF TGCGCCAGCAGTGAGATCCCCCCGGGCAGGGTGGGGGAAAAACTGTTTTTT NA TRBJ1-4 NA TRBV10-2
CASSLVGGTEAFF TGTGCCAGCAGTTTAGTAGGGGGCACTGAAGCTTTCTTT NA TRBJ1-1 NA TRBV27
CASSLLAKNIQYF TGTGCCAGCAGTTTACTAGCCAAAAACATTCAGTACTTC few TRBJ2-4 NA TRBV28
CASRQGANEQYF TGTGCCAGCAGGCAGGGGGCCAACGAGCAGTACTTC few TRBJ2-7 TRBD1 TRBV6-6
CASSESAGGDTQYF TGTGCCAGCAGTGAATCGGCTGGGGGGGATACGCAGTATTTT NA TRBJ2-3 NA TRBV6-1
CASSQGFPADIQYF TGTGCCAGCAGTCAAGGGTTTCCGGCGGACATTCAGTACTTC NA TRBJ2-4 NA TRBV6-6
CASSPRTGTDTQYF TGTGCCAGCAGCCCCAGGACAGGCACAGATACGCAGTATTTT once TRBJ2-3 NA TRBV9
CASSWAQDSSGANVLTF TGTGCCAGCAGCTGGGCGCAGGACAGCTCTGGGGCCAACGTCCTGACTTTC NA TRBJ2-6 NA TRBV28
CASSSGVTEAFF TGTGCCAGCAGTTCAGGGGTCACTGAAGCTTTCTTT NA TRBJ1-1 NA TRBV28
CASSGGTGLLQETQYF TGTGCCAGCAGCGGCGGGACAGGCTTACTCCAAGAGACCCAGTACTTC NA TRBJ2-5 TRBD1 TRBV5-8
CASSSGNEQYF TGCGCCAGCAGCTCGGGGAACGAGCAGTACTTC few TRBJ2-7 NA TRBV5-1
CASSLRGSSSDTQYF TGTGCCAGCAGCTTGCGCGGCTCGAGCTCAGATACGCAGTATTTT NA TRBJ2-3 NA TRBV7-2
CASSFLGQNEKLFF TGTGCCAGCAGCTTCCTAGGGCAGAATGAAAAACTGTTTTTT NA TRBJ1-4 NA TRBV5-6
CASSGRDRGGNTNYGYTF TGTGCCAGCAGTGGCCGGGACAGGGGGGGGAACACTAACTATGGCTACACCTTC NA TRBJ1-2 TRBD1 TRBV2
CASSLYTDTQYF TGTGCCAGCAGCCTATACACAGATACGCAGTATTTT NA TRBJ2-3 NA TRBV5-5
CASSRGTDYEQYF TGTGCCAGCAGCAGAGGGACAGACTACGAGCAGTACTTC few TRBJ2-7 TRBD1 TRBV7-2
CSATFAGANVLTF TGCAGCGCGACTTTTGCTGGGGCCAACGTCCTGACTTTC NA TRBJ2-6 NA TRBV29-1
CASSLLKHNEQFF TGTGCCAGCAGCTTATTAAAACACAATGAGCAGTTCTTC NA TRBJ2-1 NA TRBV7-8